Shown below are 28 T cell receptor beta chains from a single sample sequenced in a study of blood T cell repertoires in COVID-19. The data were produced by immunoSEQ multiplex PCR, yet TCRdb's version contains in-frame clones alone and is incomplete. This table holds about 230,000 clones, about 80% found once. The sequenced material came from peripheral blood. The receptors here all came from a man between 45 and 60 years old with active or convalescent COVID-19.

The chain links TRBV7-9 to TRBJ1-3, with 7 positions matching TRBD1. The CDR3 contains 16 residues. V shed 5 bases and J 0 bases; nucleotides not matched to a gene: 7. In germline, CDR1 is SEHNR, CDR2 FQNEAQ (reference sequence). Here the CDR3 reads CASSPQQGSSGNTIYF. The CDR3, as DNA: TGTGCCAGCAGCCCACAACAGGGGAGCTCTGGAAACACCATATATTTT. The complete variable domain, with remaining parts taken from reference TRBV7-9 and TRBJ1-3, reads DTGVSQNPRHKITKRGQNVTFRCDPISEHNRLYWYRQTLGQGPEFLTYFQNEAQLEKSRLLSDRFSAERPKGSFSTLEIQRTEQGDSAMYLCASSPQQGSSGNTIYFGEGSWLTVV.

The chain employs TRBV19 and TRBJ1-5; 7 bases line up with TRBD1. This CDR3 has 16 residues. The germline gives CDR1 LNHDA, CDR2 SQIVND (reference sequence). Trimming at V came to 4 bases and at J to 2 bases, leaving 8 bases not matched to a gene. This CDR3 reads CASSKLGQGGNQPQHF. The CDR3 DNA reads TGTGCCAGTAGTAAACTAGGGCAGGGGGGCAATCAGCCCCAGCATTTT.

The V and J genes are TRBV5-1 and TRBJ1-2; TRBD1 agrees at 7 bases. Germline V CDR1 and CDR2: SGHRS, YFSETQ. Trimming at V came to 3 bases and at J to 8 bases, leaving 10 bases not matched to a gene. The CDR3 contains 14 residues. The CDR3 bases are TGCGCCAGCAGCTCGGATTTTCAGGGGGTGGGCTACACCTTC. This codes for CASSSDFQGVGYTF.

This clone was seen a single time. The J gene is TRBJ1-3, the V gene TRBV19; 8 positions agree with TRBD1. The CDR3 is 14 residues long. The germline gives CDR1 LNHDA, CDR2 SQIVND (reference sequence). The junction had 4 bases not matched to a gene; V was cut back by 5 bases and J by 4 bases. The CDR3 DNA reads TGTGCCAGTAGTTCGGACAGGGTCGGAAACACCATATATTTT. It yields the protein CASSSDRVGNTIYF. The full variable domain, rest sourced from reference TRBV19 and TRBJ1-3, is DGGITQSPKYLFRKEGQNVTLSCEQNLNHDAMYWYRQDPGQGLRLIYYSQIVNDFQKGDIAEGYSVSREKKESFPLTVTSAQKNPTAFYLCASSSDRVGNTIYFGEGSWLTVV.

On this clone itself: This CDR3 fails to terminate in the conserved phenylalanine or tryptophan, so it likely reflects a read error. The DNA is omitted, as the CDR3 cannot be located on it reliably, and the CDR3 follows TCRdb's listing. The chain is built from TRBV9 and TRBJ2-3; TRBD2 reflects the table's D call only, with no check against the DNA. The V gene's germline CDR1 is SGDLS and CDR2 YYNGEE. The CDR3 comprises 9 residues, both ends counted. The CDR3 here is CASSVVEAV.

The chain carries TRBV24-1 and TRBJ2-1; TRBD1 aligns across 7 bases. Germline V gives CDR1 KGHDR, CDR2 SFDVKD. V shed 3 bases, J shed 3 bases, and the junction held 7 bases outside the gene matches. The CDR3 is made up of 16 amino acids. CDR3 in DNA: TGTGCCACCAGTGATCCCGGGACAGATAACTACAATGAGCAGTTCTTC. Protein product: CATSDPGTDNYNEQFF.

The chain combines TRBV20-1 with TRBJ1-2, with no clear D. The CDR3 spans 11 residues. Trimming cost V 6 bases and J 8 bases, with 13 bases left between them. The germline gives CDR1 DFQATT, CDR2 SNEGSKA (reference sequence). CDR3 coding DNA: TGCAGTGCGTACGCCCCGGGGGGCTACACCTTC. This translates into CSAYAPGGYTF.

This clone was observed a single time. This chain connects TRBV14 to TRBJ1-2; D might be TRBD1 (5 bases). The V end lost 6 bases, the J end lost 5 bases, and 19 bases lay between the germline ends. Germline CDR1 reads SGHDN; CDR2 reads FVKESK. The CDR3 consists of 15 residues. The CDR3 is CASRLTGESPYGYTF. CDR3 bases: TGTGCCAGCAGGTTAACAGGTGAATCGCCATATGGCTACACCTTC.

V gene TRBV7-9 combines with J gene TRBJ1-4; D ambiguous. Germline CDR1 is SEHNR and CDR2 is FQNEAQ (reference sequence). The V end lost 0 bases, the J end lost 6 bases, and 8 bases lay between the germline ends. CDR3 length: 14 amino acids. The CDR3 is CASSLAGWYEKLFF. In DNA, the CDR3 is TGTGCCAGCAGCTTAGCGGGCTGGTATGAAAAACTGTTTTTT.

The chain couples TRBV30 to TRBJ1-5; D gene unclear. The CDR3 consists of 14 residues. Between the trimmed V and J ends, which lost 1 base and 7 bases, there was a span of 14 bases. The germline V gene has CDR1 GTSNPN and CDR2 SVGIG (reference sequence). CDR3 amino acids: CAWSEVRVGQPQHF. The CDR3 DNA sequence: TGTGCCTGGAGTGAGGTACGGGTCGGACAGCCCCAGCATTTT.

The chain combines TRBV19 with TRBJ1-2; weak D call: TRBD1 (5 bases). Trimming pared 6 bases from V and 3 bases from J, leaving 11 bases between. From germline, CDR1 is LNHDA and CDR2 SQIVND (reference sequence). This CDR3 region has 13 residues. CDR3 loop: CASRRGRDYGYTF. CDR3 bases: TGTGCCAGTAGAAGGGGCAGGGACTATGGCTACACCTTC.

V gene TRBV11-2 combines with J gene TRBJ1-1; D gene uncertain. The germline CDR1 and CDR2 sequences are SGHAT and FQNNGV. V was shortened by 5 bases and J by 0 bases, with 7 bases between the two germline ends. This CDR3 has 13 residues. This CDR3 reads CASSPSVNTEAFF. The CDR3 DNA reads as TGTGCCAGCAGCCCATCAGTGAACACTGAAGCTTTCTTT.

The rearrangement uses TRBV7-2 and TRBJ2-3, with TRBD2 matching 16 bases. The CDR3 spans 16 residues. V trimming: 5 bases; J trimming: 6 bases; junction bases outside the gene matches: 5. CDR1 and CDR2 from the germline V gene are SGHTA and FQGNSA. The CDR3 DNA is TGTGCCAGCAGCCCGGGACTAGCGGGGGGGATGGATACGCAGTATTTT. Protein product: CASSPGLAGGMDTQYF.

The rearrangement links TRBV19 to TRBJ1-2; D gene uncertain. Germline assignment: CDR1 LNHDA and CDR2 SQIVND (reference sequence). Trimming took 10 bases from V and 4 from J, leaving 10 bases between them. The CDR3 sequence is 11 residues long. The CDR3 DNA follows: TGTGCCATCGGGGTCGGCTATGGCTACACCTTC. The encoded protein is CAIGVGYGYTF.

The chain employs TRBV30 and TRBJ2-4; 7 nucleotides match TRBD1. The germline CDR1 and CDR2 sequences are GTSNPN and SVGIG (reference sequence). V trimming: 4 bases; J trimming: 7 bases; junction bases outside the gene matches: 4. The CDR3 extends over 12 amino acids. DNA for the CDR3: TGTGCCTGGAAGGGGGCGGACAACATTCAGTACTTC. Residues: CAWKGADNIQYF.

The chain is built from TRBV19 and TRBJ1-5; TRBD1 aligns across 7 bases. This CDR3 has 15 amino acids. Germline V gene data show CDR1 as LNHDA and CDR2 as SQIVND (reference sequence). Germline trimming cut 5 bases from V and 4 bases from J; bases unmatched to any gene: 8. CDR3 nucleotide sequence: TGTGCCAGTAGTCTCGACAGGGTTGGTAATCAGCCCCAGCATTTT. Its protein is CASSLDRVGNQPQHF.

The chain carries TRBV7-2 and TRBJ1-5, with 10 nucleotides matching TRBD1. Germline lookup yields CDR1 SGHTA and CDR2 FQGNSA. V was pared by 1 base and J by 7 bases, with 4 bases of the junction left unmatched. The CDR3 sequence is 15 residues long. The CDR3 loop is CASSLVGTGEQPQHF. CDR3 bases: TGTGCCAGCAGCTTAGTAGGGACAGGGGAGCAGCCCCAGCATTTT.

This chain uses TRBV29-1 with TRBJ1-1; TRBD1 might be the D (5 bases). Germline V gene lookup returns CDR1 SQVTM and CDR2 ANQGSEA. CDR3 length: 13 amino acids. Trimming pared 1 base from V and 3 bases from J, leaving 9 bases between. DNA for the CDR3: TGCAGCGTTGAAGTAGGGGCGGACACTGAAGCTTTCTTT. Its protein product is CSVEVGADTEAFF.

This clone was seen once. This rearrangement joins TRBV15 to TRBJ2-7; weak D call: TRBD2 (5 bases). CDR1 is LNHNV, CDR2 YYDKDF, per germline (reference sequence). Trimming pared 0 bases from V and 5 bases from J, leaving 8 bases between. The CDR3 is made up of 13 amino acids. CDR3 loop: CATSRDGRHEQYF. The DNA for the CDR3 is TGTGCCACCAGCAGAGATGGGAGACACGAGCAGTACTTC.

The chain links TRBV5-6 to TRBJ2-7; D is unclear. V was trimmed by 1 base and J by 3 bases, leaving 5 bases between them. Germline V CDR1 and CDR2: SGHDT, YYEEEE. The CDR3 is 12 residues long. CDR3 amino acids: CASSLNSYEQYF. The CDR3 DNA reads TGTGCCAGCAGCTTGAATAGCTACGAGCAGTACTTC. Using reference TRBV5-6 and TRBJ2-7 for the parts outside the CDR3, the full variable domain is DAGVTQSPTHLIKTRGQQVTLRCSPKSGHDTVSWYQQALGQGPQFIFQYYEEEERQRGNFPDRFSGHQFPNYSSELNVNALLLGDSALYLCASSLNSYEQYFGPGTRLTVT.

The rearrangement links TRBV11-2 to TRBJ1-1; D might be TRBD1 (6 bases). Trimming left V 4 bases short and J 1 base short, with 13 bases between. This CDR3 spans 15 amino acids. CDR1 and CDR2 (germline): SGHAT, FQNNGV. The CDR3 is CASSSQQGRNTEAFF. As DNA, the CDR3 is TGTGCCAGCAGCTCACAACAGGGAAGGAACACTGAAGCTTTCTTT.

V is TRBV15 and J is TRBJ1-6; D is unclear. The germline V gene encodes CDR1 LNHNV and CDR2 YYDKDF (reference sequence). CDR3 length: 13 residues. V was clipped by 0 bases and J by 7 bases, with 4 bases between them. The chain's CDR3 is CATSRDGNSPLHF. CDR3 coding DNA: TGTGCCACCAGCAGAGATGGCAATTCACCCCTCCACTTT. Using reference TRBV15 and TRBJ1-6 for the parts outside the CDR3, the full variable domain is DAMVIQNPRYQVTQFGKPVTLSCSQTLNHNVMYWYQQKSSQAPKLLFHYYDKDFNNEADTPDNFQSRRPNTSFCFLDIRSPGLGDTAMYLCATSRDGNSPLHFGNGTRLTVT.

J is TRBJ1-4 and V is TRBV2, with 9 bases matching TRBD1. Germline lookup yields CDR1 SNHLY and CDR2 FYNNEI. With 10 bases clipped from V and 5 bases from J, the junction kept 14 bases outside the gene matches. The CDR3 has 16 amino acids. The CDR3 sequence: CATTRTRDRVNEKLFF. The CDR3 DNA is TGTGCCACCACGCGCACAAGGGACAGGGTGAATGAAAAACTGTTTTTT.

The chain couples TRBV21-1 to TRBJ2-7; TRBD1 is taken as the D call from the table, unchecked against the DNA. TRBV21-1 is a pseudogene segment. This CDR3 has 13 residues. The CDR3 DNA sequence: TGTGCCAGCAGCGCCCAGGGCTCCTACGAGCAGTACTTC. It specifies CASSAQGSYEQYF.

The V and J genes are TRBV7-8 and TRBJ2-3, with a tentative D call TRBD2 (7 bases). V lost 7 bases to trimming and J lost 2 bases, with 19 bases between them. The germline V gene has CDR1 SGHVS and CDR2 FQNEAQ. CDR3 size: 16 residues. Here the CDR3 DNA reads TGTGCCAGCACCCTATTGGGGGGGGCCGCCACAGATACGCAGTATTTT. Translating gives CASTLLGGAATDTQYF.

The V gene is TRBV28, the J gene TRBJ1-2, with TRBD1 matching over 9 bases. J was trimmed by 6 bases and V by 5 bases; bases with no gene match: 13. Germline values: CDR1 MDHEN, CDR2 SYDVKM. CDR3 length equals 16 residues. Here the CDR3 reads CASSPHPDRGIDGYTF. The DNA of the CDR3 is TGTGCCAGCAGTCCCCACCCCGACAGGGGGATTGATGGCTACACCTTC.

The chain combines TRBV28 with TRBJ1-2; TRBD1 matches at 9 bases. With 5 bases clipped from V and 4 bases from J, the junction kept 8 bases outside the gene matches. The CDR3 length is 15 residues. CDR1 MDHEN and CDR2 SYDVKM come from the germline V gene. The CDR3 nucleotides are TGTGCCAGCAGTCCCTCGACAGGGGGAGGCTATGGCTACACCTTC. Protein sequence: CASSPSTGGGYGYTF.

The CDR3 sequence is CASSKDSDYQPQHF. The CDR3 coding sequence is TGTGCCAGCAGCAAAGATTCAGATTATCAGCCCCAGCATTTT. This chain uses TRBV21-1 with TRBJ1-5; the table's D call, TRBD1, was not checked against the DNA. TRBV21-1 is a documented pseudogene. CDR3 length: 14 residues.